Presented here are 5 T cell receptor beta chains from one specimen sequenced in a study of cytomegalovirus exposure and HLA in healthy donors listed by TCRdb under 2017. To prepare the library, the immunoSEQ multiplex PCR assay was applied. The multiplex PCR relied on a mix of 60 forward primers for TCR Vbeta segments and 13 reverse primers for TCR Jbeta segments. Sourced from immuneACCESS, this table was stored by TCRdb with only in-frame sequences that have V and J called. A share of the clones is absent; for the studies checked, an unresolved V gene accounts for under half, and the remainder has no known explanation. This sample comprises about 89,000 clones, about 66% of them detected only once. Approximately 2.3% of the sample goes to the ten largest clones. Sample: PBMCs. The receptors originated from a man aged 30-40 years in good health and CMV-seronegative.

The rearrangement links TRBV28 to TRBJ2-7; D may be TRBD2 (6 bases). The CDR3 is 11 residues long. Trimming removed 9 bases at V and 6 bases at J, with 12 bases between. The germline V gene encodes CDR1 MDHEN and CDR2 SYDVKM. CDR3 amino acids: CASLRGVEQYF. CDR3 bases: TGTGCCAGTCTGCGGGGCGTCGAGCAGTACTTC.

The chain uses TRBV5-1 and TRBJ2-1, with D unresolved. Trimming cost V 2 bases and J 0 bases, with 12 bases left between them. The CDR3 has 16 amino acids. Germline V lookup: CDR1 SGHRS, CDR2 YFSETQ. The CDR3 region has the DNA TGCGCCAGCAGCTTTGGGCAGGCCTACTCCTACAATGAGCAGTTCTTC. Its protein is CASSFGQAYSYNEQFF.

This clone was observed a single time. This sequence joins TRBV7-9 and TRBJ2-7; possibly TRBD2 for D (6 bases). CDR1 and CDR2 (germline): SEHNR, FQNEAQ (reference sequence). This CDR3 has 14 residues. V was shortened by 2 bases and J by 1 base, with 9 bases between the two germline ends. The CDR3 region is CASSLPGVSYEQYF. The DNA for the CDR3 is TGTGCCAGCAGCTTACCGGGAGTGTCCTACGAGCAGTACTTC.

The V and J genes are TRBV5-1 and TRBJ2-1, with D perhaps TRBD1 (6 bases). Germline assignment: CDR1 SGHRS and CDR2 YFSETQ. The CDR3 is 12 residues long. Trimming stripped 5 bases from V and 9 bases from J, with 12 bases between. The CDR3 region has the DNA TGCGCCAGCAGGGGTAGGGGGACTGAGCAGTTCTTC. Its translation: CASRGRGTEQFF.

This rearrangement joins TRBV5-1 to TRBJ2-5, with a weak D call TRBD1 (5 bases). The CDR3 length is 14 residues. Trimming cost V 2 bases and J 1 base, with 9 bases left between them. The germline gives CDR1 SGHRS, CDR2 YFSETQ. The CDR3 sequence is CASSFGRAQETQYF. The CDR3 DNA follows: TGCGCCAGCAGCTTCGGCAGGGCCCAAGAGACCCAGTACTTC.